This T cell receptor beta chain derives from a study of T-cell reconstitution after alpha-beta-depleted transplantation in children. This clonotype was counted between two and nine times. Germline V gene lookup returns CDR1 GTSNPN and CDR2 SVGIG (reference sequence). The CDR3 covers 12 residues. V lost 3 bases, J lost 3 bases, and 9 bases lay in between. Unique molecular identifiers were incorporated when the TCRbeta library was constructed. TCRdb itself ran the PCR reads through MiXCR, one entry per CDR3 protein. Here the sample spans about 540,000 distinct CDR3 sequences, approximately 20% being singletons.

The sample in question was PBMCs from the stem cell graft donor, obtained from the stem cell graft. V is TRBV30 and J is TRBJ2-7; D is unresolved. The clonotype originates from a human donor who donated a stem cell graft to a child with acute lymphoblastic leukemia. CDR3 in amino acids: CAWRGNLYEQYF. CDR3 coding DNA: TGTGCCTGGAGAGGGAATCTCTACGAGCAGTACTTC.